This entry is about one T cell receptor beta chain. Authors' methods: How many nucleated cells were present was estimated from reference gene primer amplification. The method was immunoSEQ multiplex PCR; TCRdb's version includes in-frame clones alone and lacks a portion of them. The DNA gave D and trimming, while V, J and clone size come from that table. The sample records more than 85,000 clones, 80% to 90% being singletons. The junction had 5 bases not matched to a gene; V was cut back by 5 bases and J by 7 bases. CDR3 length: 16 residues. Germline loops: CDR1 MNHEY, CDR2 SMNVEV (reference sequence). The sample belongs to a study of blood T cell repertoires in COVID-19. On the study more broadly: The analysed material was cDNA or gDNA that came from T cells, B-cell-depleted T cells, or PBMCs.

For recovered donors of Cohort 3, there were two negative PCRs, clearance, or symptom resolution. The TCR sequence derives from a woman in her forties or fifties who had recovered from COVID-19. This chain connects TRBV27 to TRBJ2-1; 16 positions agree with TRBD2. The specimen was PBMCs or T cells enriched from blood (not recorded which). The CDR3 here is CASSLGLAGGRNEQFF. The DNA for the CDR3 is TGTGCCAGCAGTCTGGGACTAGCGGGAGGGAGAAATGAGCAGTTCTTC.